Described below is a single TCR beta chain sequence and its context. The sample belongs to a study of blood T cell repertoires in COVID-19. Authors' analysis steps: Cell counts per sample came from amplifying reference gene primers. Measured with immunoSEQ multiplex PCR; TCRdb has only the in-frame clones, and not every one. V and J calls and clone size are copied from that table; D and trimming were computed from the DNA. The profile covers approximately 44,000 clones, with 75% to 90% appearing a single time and 7.5% to 9.5% taken by the ten largest. The junction had 7 bases not matched to a gene; V was cut back by 1 base and J by 4 bases. This CDR3 comprises 17 residues. Germline values: CDR1 GTSNPN, CDR2 SVGIG (reference sequence).

Sequenced sample: peripheral blood. The receptor's source is a man aged 55 to 70 with active COVID-19. This rearrangement joins TRBV30 to TRBJ2-2; TRBD2 matches at 12 bases. As DNA, the CDR3 is TGTGCCTGGAGTGACCGACTAGCGGGAGATGTCACCGGGGAGCTGTTTTTT. As protein: CAWSDRLAGDVTGELFF.